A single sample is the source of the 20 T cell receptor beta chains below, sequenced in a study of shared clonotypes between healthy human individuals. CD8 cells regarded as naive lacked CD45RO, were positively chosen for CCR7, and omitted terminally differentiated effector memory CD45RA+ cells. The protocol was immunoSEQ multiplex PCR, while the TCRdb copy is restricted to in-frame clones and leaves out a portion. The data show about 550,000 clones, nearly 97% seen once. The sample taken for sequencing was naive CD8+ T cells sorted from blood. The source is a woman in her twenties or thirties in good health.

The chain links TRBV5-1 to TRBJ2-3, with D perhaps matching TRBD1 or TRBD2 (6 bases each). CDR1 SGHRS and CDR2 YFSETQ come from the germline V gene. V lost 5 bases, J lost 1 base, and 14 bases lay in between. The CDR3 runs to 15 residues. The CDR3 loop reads CASSEGGGGTDTQYF. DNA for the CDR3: TGCGCCAGCAGTGAGGGGGGAGGAGGCACAGATACGCAGTATTTT.

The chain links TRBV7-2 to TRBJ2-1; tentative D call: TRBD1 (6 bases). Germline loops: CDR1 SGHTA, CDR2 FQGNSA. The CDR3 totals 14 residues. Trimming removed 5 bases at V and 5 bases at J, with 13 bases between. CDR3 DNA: TGTGCCAGCAGCCCCTGGGACAACCACAATGAGCAGTTCTTC. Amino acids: CASSPWDNHNEQFF.

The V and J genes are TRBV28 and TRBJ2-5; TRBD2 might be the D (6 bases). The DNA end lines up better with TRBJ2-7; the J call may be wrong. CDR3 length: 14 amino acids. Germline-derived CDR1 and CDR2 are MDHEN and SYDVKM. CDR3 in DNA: TGTGCCAGCGGGCGTAGGGAGGTGACCTACGAGCAGTACTTC. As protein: CASGRREVTYEQYF.

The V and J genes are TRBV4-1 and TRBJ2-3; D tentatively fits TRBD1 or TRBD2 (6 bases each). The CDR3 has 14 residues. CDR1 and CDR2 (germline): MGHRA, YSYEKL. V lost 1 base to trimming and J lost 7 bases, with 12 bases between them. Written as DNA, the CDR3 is TGCGCCAGCAGCCAAGGTCCGGGGGCCTATACGCAGTATTTT. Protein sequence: CASSQGPGAYTQYF.

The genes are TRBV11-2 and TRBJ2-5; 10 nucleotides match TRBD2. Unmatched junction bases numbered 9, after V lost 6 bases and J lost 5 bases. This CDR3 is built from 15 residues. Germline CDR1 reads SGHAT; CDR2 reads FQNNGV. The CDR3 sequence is CASSHPSGRKETQYF. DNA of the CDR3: TGTGCCAGCAGTCATCCTAGCGGGAGAAAGGAGACCCAGTACTTC.

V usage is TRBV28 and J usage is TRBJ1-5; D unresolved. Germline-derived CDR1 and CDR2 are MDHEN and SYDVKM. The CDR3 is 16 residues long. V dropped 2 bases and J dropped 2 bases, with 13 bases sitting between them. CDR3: CASSLRGGGGNQPQHF. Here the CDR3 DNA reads TGTGCCAGCAGTTTACGGGGAGGAGGTGGCAATCAGCCCCAGCATTTT.

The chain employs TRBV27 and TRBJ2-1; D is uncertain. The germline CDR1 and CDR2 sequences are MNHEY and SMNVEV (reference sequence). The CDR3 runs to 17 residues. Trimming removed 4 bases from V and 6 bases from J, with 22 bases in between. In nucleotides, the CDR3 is TGTGCCAGCAGTTACCCCCCCCATGTGGAGCGAGGCAATGAGCAGTTCTTC. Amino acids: CASSYPPHVERGNEQFF.

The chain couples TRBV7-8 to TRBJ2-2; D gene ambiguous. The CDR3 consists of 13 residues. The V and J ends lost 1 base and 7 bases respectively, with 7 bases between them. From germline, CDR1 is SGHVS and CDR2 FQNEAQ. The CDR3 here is CASSLGSSGELFF. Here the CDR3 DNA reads TGTGCCAGCAGCTTAGGATCTAGCGGGGAGCTGTTTTTT.

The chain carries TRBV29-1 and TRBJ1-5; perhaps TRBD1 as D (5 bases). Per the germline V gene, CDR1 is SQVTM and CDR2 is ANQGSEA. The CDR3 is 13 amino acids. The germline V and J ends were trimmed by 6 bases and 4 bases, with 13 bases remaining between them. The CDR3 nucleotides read TGCAGCGTGGGGGACGGGCTGAATCAGCCCCAGCATTTT. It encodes CSVGDGLNQPQHF.

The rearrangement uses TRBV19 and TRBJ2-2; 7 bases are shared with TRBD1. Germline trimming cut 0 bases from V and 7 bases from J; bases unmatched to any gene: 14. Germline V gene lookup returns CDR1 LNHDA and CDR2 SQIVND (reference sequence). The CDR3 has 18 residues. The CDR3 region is CASSIDLETGSKVGELFF. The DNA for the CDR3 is TGTGCCAGTAGTATAGATCTCGAGACAGGGTCGAAGGTCGGGGAGCTGTTTTTT. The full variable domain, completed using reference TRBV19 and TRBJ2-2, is DGGITQSPKYLFRKEGQNVTLSCEQNLNHDAMYWYRQDPGQGLRLIYYSQIVNDFQKGDIAEGYSVSREKKESFPLTVTSAQKNPTAFYLCASSIDLETGSKVGELFFGEGSRLTVL.

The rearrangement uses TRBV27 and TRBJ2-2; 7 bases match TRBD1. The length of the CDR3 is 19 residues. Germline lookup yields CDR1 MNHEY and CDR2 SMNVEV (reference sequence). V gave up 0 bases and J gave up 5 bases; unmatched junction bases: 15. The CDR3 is CASSLSTAGGYRVTGELFF. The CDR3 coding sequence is TGTGCCAGCAGTTTATCGACGGCAGGGGGATATCGTGTAACCGGGGAGCTGTTTTTT.

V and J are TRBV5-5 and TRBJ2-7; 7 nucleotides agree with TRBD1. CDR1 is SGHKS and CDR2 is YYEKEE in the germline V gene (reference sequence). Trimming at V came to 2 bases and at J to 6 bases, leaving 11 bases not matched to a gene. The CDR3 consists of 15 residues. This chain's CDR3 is CASSLGGGSATEQYF. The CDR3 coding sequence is TGTGCCAGCAGCTTAGGGGGCGGATCCGCTACCGAGCAGTACTTC.

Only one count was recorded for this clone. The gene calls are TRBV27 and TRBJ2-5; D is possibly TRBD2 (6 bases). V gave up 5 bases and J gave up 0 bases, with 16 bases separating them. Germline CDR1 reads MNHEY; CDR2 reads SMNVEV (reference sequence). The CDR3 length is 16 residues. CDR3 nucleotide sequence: TGTGCCAGCAGTGCGGGGACTGGAACGTACCAAGAGACCCAGTACTTC. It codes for CASSAGTGTYQETQYF.

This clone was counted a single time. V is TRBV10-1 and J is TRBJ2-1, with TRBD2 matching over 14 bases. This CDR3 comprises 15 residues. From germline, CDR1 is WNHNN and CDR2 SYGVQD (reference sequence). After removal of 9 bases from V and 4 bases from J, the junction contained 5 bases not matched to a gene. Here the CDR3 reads CASGLAGGCYNEQFF. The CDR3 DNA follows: TGCGCCAGTGGACTAGCGGGAGGTTGTTACAATGAGCAGTTCTTC.

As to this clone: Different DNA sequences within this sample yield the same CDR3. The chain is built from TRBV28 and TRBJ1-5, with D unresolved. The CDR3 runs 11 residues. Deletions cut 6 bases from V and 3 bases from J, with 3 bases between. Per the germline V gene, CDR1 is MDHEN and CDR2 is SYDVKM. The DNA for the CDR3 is TGTGCCAGCAGCCACAATCAGCCCCAGCATTTT. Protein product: CASSHNQPQHF.

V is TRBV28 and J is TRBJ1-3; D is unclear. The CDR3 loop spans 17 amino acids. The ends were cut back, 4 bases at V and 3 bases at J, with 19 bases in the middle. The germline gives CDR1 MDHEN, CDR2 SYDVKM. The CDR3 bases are TGTGCCAGCAGTTCTCCAATTCCTGCCGGAGGTGGAAACACCATATATTTT. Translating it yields CASSSPIPAGGGNTIYF.

The CDR3 loop is CASSPELPPNEQFF. CDR3 sequence (DNA): TGTGCCAGCAGCCCAGAGCTCCCCCCCAATGAGCAGTTCTTC. This rearrangement joins TRBV7-8 to TRBJ2-1, with D uncertain. Germline loops: CDR1 SGHVS, CDR2 FQNEAQ. Trimming shortened V by 5 bases and J by 6 bases, and 14 bases separated the two germline ends. The CDR3 runs 14 residues.

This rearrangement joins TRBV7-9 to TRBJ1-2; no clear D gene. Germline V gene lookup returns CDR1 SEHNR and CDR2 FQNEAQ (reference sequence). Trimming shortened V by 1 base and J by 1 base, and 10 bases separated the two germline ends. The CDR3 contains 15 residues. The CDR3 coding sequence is TGTGCCAGCAGCTTAGGCGGAGGTTTTAACTATGGCTACACCTTC. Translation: CASSLGGGFNYGYTF.

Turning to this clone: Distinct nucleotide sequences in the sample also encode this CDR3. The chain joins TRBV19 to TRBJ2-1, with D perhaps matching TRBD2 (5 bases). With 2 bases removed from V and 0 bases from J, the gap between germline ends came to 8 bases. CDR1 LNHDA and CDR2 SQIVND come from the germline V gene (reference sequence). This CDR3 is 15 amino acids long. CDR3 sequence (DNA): TGTGCCAGTAGTATAAGCGGAAGCTCCTACAATGAGCAGTTCTTC. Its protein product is CASSISGSSYNEQFF.

CDR3 in amino acids: CASSKSRSGSSYEQYF. The DNA for the CDR3 is TGTGCCAGCAGCAAATCCCGTAGCGGGAGTTCCTACGAGCAGTACTTC. The chain has TRBV21-1 and TRBJ2-7; the tabulated D call, TRBD2, remains unverified against the DNA. TRBV21-1 is deemed a pseudogene. There are 16 residues in the CDR3.